These 31 T cell receptor beta chains were all obtained from the same sample, sequenced in a study of blood T cell repertoires in COVID-19. Profiled with immunoSEQ multiplex PCR; TCRdb holds only in-frame clones, not every one. This table has approximately 140,000 clones, 75% to 90% appearing once. The material sequenced was PBMCs or T cells enriched from blood (not recorded which). All receptors come from a woman in her forties or fifties who had recovered from COVID-19.

The J gene is TRBJ2-1, the V gene TRBV3-1 (or the pseudogene TRBV3-2); TRBD1 aligns across 7 bases. The junction had 5 bases not matched to a gene; V was cut back by 2 bases and J by 4 bases. Germline V CDR1 and CDR2: LGHDT, YNNKEL (reference sequence). The CDR3 runs to 15 residues. CDR3 region: CASSQPGQTYNEQFF. The CDR3 DNA reads as TGTGCCAGCAGCCAACCGGGACAGACATACAATGAGCAGTTCTTC.

The chain employs TRBV10-1 and TRBJ2-7; the match to TRBD1 covers 7 bases. The CDR3 has 12 amino acids. CDR1 and CDR2 from the germline V gene are WNHNN and SYGVQD (reference sequence). V was clipped by 4 bases and J by 4 bases; unmatched bases: 1. CDR3 bases: TGCGCCAGCAGTGGGACAGGTTACGAGCAGTACTTC. Amino acids: CASSGTGYEQYF.

This chain joins TRBV19 and TRBJ1-2, with 7 bases fitting TRBD1. V lost 4 bases, J lost 8 bases, and 13 bases stayed unmatched. This CDR3 region has 15 residues. Germline V gives CDR1 LNHDA, CDR2 SQIVND (reference sequence). This chain's CDR3 is CASSTPERGRGGYTF. The CDR3 DNA follows: TGTGCCAGTAGTACCCCTGAGAGGGGGCGGGGAGGCTACACCTTC.

This clone was detected a few times. The rearrangement joins TRBV18 to TRBJ2-3; weak D call: TRBD1 (6 bases). CDR1 is KGHSH, CDR2 LQKENI, per germline. The CDR3 sequence is 15 residues long. The V end lost 5 bases, the J end lost 1 base, and 13 bases lay between the germline ends. The CDR3 DNA reads TGTGCCAGCTCAGCAGACAGGACCGGCACAGATACGCAGTATTTT. It yields the protein CASSADRTGTDTQYF.

The chain has TRBV15 and TRBJ2-3, with 9 positions matching TRBD2. V was pared by 1 base and J by 6 bases, with 5 bases of the junction left unmatched. Looked up from germline, CDR1 is LNHNV and CDR2 is YYDKDF (reference sequence). The CDR3 covers 15 residues. CDR3 in amino acids: CATSRGLAGVDTQYF. The CDR3 DNA follows: TGTGCCACCAGCAGAGGGTTAGCGGGGGTCGATACGCAGTATTTT.

Remarks on this clone: One junction end disagrees with the germline gene, perhaps due to a read error. V and J are TRBV7-7 and TRBJ2-5; 8 positions agree with TRBD2. The CDR3 is 14 amino acids. Per germline, CDR1 SSHAT and CDR2 FNYEAQ (reference sequence). Written as DNA, the CDR3 is TGTGCTAGCAGCCCCCGGACTAGCTCAGAGACCCAGTACTTC. Residues: CASSPRTSSETQYF.

The chain is built from TRBV9 and TRBJ2-2, with 9 positions matching TRBD2. The V gene end was trimmed by 3 bases and the J gene end by 7 bases; junction bases not matched to a gene: 13. The CDR3 runs to 17 residues. Germline loops: CDR1 SGDLS, CDR2 YYNGEE. CDR3 nucleotides: TGTGCCAGCAGCGCCCCCGGGCGGGGGGGCACCTTCGGGGAGCTGTTTTTT. Protein product: CASSAPGRGGTFGELFF. Full variable domain (rest looked up from reference TRBV9 and TRBJ2-2): DSGVTQTPKHLITATGQRVTLRCSPRSGDLSVYWYQQSLDQGLQFLIQYYNGEERAKGNILERFSAQQFPDLHSELNLSSLELGDSALYFCASSAPGRGGTFGELFFGEGSRLTVL.

The chain uses TRBV29-1 and TRBJ1-2, with D perhaps matching TRBD1 (6 bases). CDR3 length: 14 amino acids. The ends were cut back, 7 bases at V and 4 bases at J, with 19 bases in the middle. Germline assignment: CDR1 SQVTM and CDR2 ANQGSEA. The CDR3 is CSALGGADSYGYTF. CDR3 bases: TGCAGCGCCCTAGGGGGGGCGGACAGCTATGGCTACACCTTC.

The rearrangement links TRBV10-1 to TRBJ2-3; 9 bases map to TRBD2. Germline assignment: CDR1 WNHNN and CDR2 SYGVQD (reference sequence). This CDR3 comprises 19 residues. With 0 bases clipped from V and 2 bases from J, the junction kept 12 bases outside the gene matches. CDR3 sequence (DNA): TGCGCCAGCAGTGAGTCGAAGCGGGGGGTACCATCCCCCACAGATACGCAGTATTTT. Translating gives CASSESKRGVPSPTDTQYF.

The rearrangement links TRBV2 to TRBJ2-5; 9 nucleotides agree with TRBD2. After removal of 5 bases from V and 4 bases from J, the junction contained 14 bases not matched to a gene. The CDR3 spans 17 residues. CDR1 and CDR2 from the germline V gene are SNHLY and FYNNEI. As DNA, the CDR3 is TGTGCCAGCAGTAAGAGGAGGGTAGCGGGGGAAGGAGAGACCCAGTACTTC. Translated, it gives CASSKRRVAGEGETQYF.

The chain couples TRBV19 to TRBJ1-1; D unresolved. CDR1 and CDR2 from the germline V gene are LNHDA and SQIVND (reference sequence). This CDR3 contains 13 residues. The V gene lost 2 bases and the J gene lost 4 bases, with 8 bases spanning the gap. CDR3 DNA: TGTGCCAGTAGTATAAGACGACTCACTGAAGCTTTCTTT. This sequence encodes CASSIRRLTEAFF.

This chain links TRBV11-2 with TRBJ2-7, with D maybe TRBD1 (5 bases). The length of the CDR3 is 14 residues. Germline V gives CDR1 SGHAT, CDR2 FQNNGV. Trimming removed 4 bases at V and 2 bases at J, with 12 bases between. In DNA, the CDR3 is TGTGCCAGCAGCTCAGACAGTTACCCCTACGAGCAGTACTTC. Translation gives CASSSDSYPYEQYF.

This chain links TRBV9 with TRBJ1-1; possible D gene TRBD1, 5 bases. This CDR3 has 15 amino acids. Germline CDR1 reads SGDLS; CDR2 reads YYNGEE. Trimming pared 0 bases from V and 0 bases from J, leaving 9 bases between. CDR3 amino acids: CASSVGPGMNTEAFF. Here the CDR3 DNA reads TGTGCCAGCAGCGTAGGTCCAGGGATGAACACTGAAGCTTTCTTT.

V usage is TRBV5-5 and J usage is TRBJ2-5, with TRBD1 identical over 10 bases. Germline assignment: CDR1 SGHKS and CDR2 YYEKEE (reference sequence). The CDR3 runs 14 residues. V lost 4 bases, J lost 5 bases, and 5 bases stayed unmatched. CDR3 sequence: CASSRTGGRETQYF. The CDR3 region has the DNA TGTGCCAGCAGCCGGACAGGGGGAAGGGAGACCCAGTACTTC.

The J gene is TRBJ1-5, the V gene TRBV6-5; a weak D match, TRBD1 (6 bases). The V gene lost 8 bases and the J gene lost 9 bases, with 17 bases spanning the gap. This CDR3 comprises 13 residues. Germline V gene lookup returns CDR1 MNHEY and CDR2 SVGAGI. The CDR3 reads CASSPRDTSPQHF. The DNA for the CDR3 is TGTGCCAGCTCACCCCGGGACACCTCGCCCCAGCATTTT.

The chain uses TRBV5-4 and TRBJ2-5; 7 positions agree with TRBD1. J lost 2 bases, V lost 4 bases, and 5 bases had no gene match. Looked up from germline, CDR1 is SGHNT and CDR2 is YYREEE (reference sequence). The CDR3 is made up of 14 amino acids. CDR3 residues: CASSPGTDQETQYF. The CDR3 DNA sequence: TGTGCCAGCAGCCCCGGGACAGATCAAGAGACCCAGTACTTC. The full variable domain, completed using reference TRBV5-4 and TRBJ2-5, is ETGVTQSPTHLIKTRGQQVTLRCSSQSGHNTVSWYQQALGQGPQFIFQYYREEENGRGNFPPRFSGLQFPNYSSELNVNALELDDSALYLCASSPGTDQETQYFGPGTRLLVL.

The chain combines TRBV5-1 with TRBJ2-2, with D possibly TRBD1 on 5 matching bases. Germline V CDR1 and CDR2: SGHRS, YFSETQ. The length of the CDR3 is 13 residues. The germline V and J ends were trimmed by 5 bases and 3 bases, with 8 bases remaining between them. The CDR3 loop is CASRGLDTGELFF. For the CDR3, the DNA is TGCGCCAGCAGGGGGCTTGACACCGGGGAGCTGTTTTTT.

V gene TRBV19 combines with J gene TRBJ2-1, with a possible D match to TRBD2 (6 bases). In germline, CDR1 is LNHDA, CDR2 SQIVND (reference sequence). V was clipped by 4 bases and J by 7 bases, with 20 bases between them. This CDR3 is 16 amino acids long. The DNA of the CDR3 is TGTGCCAGTAGTAGGAGCGCGGAGGGCCCGAGGAATGAGCAGTTCTTC. Translated, it gives CASSRSAEGPRNEQFF. The full variable domain, completed using reference TRBV19 and TRBJ2-1, is DGGITQSPKYLFRKEGQNVTLSCEQNLNHDAMYWYRQDPGQGLRLIYYSQIVNDFQKGDIAEGYSVSREKKESFPLTVTSAQKNPTAFYLCASSRSAEGPRNEQFFGPGTRLTVL.

The genes are TRBV25-1 and TRBJ2-5, with 8 bases identical to TRBD1. Germline CDR1 and CDR2: MGHDK and SYGVNS. J was trimmed by 2 bases and V by 5 bases; bases with no gene match: 7. This CDR3 contains 15 residues. CDR3 bases: TGTGCCAGCAGTTTGACAGGGGCTCTGCAAGAGACCCAGTACTTC. Residues: CASSLTGALQETQYF.

V and J are TRBV6-5 and TRBJ1-5, with 10 bases aligning to TRBD1. This CDR3 region has 15 residues. Per the germline V gene, CDR1 is MNHEY and CDR2 is SVGAGI. V gave up 5 bases and J gave up 7 bases; unmatched junction bases: 8. CDR3 nucleotides: TGTGCCAGCAGTCGGGACAGGGGTCCACAACAGCCCCAGCATTTT. It codes for CASSRDRGPQQPQHF.

The V and J genes are TRBV19 and TRBJ1-5, with 7 bases that match TRBD1. Per the germline V gene, CDR1 is LNHDA and CDR2 is SQIVND (reference sequence). The CDR3 extends over 14 amino acids. Losses at the gene ends were 4 bases for V and 3 bases for J; bases not matched to a gene: 3. The CDR3: CASSTGQANQPQHF. CDR3 nucleotide sequence: TGTGCCAGTAGTACAGGACAGGCCAATCAGCCCCAGCATTTT.

The chain links TRBV6-2 or TRBV6-3 to TRBJ2-5, with 9 bases fitting TRBD1. Germline V lookup: CDR1 MNHEY, CDR2 SVGEGT. The CDR3 contains 14 residues. The V and J ends lost 4 bases and 4 bases, in that order; junction bases with no gene match: 4. CDR3 in amino acids: CASSSRTGAETQYF. The CDR3 DNA follows: TGTGCCAGCAGTTCTAGGACAGGGGCAGAGACCCAGTACTTC.

The CDR3 bases are TGTGCCAGCACCCGACAGACAGGTCAGCCCCAGCATTTT. This sequence encodes CASTRQTGQPQHF. The rearrangement uses TRBV2 and TRBJ1-5; possibly TRBD1 for D (6 bases). Germline V gene sequence: CDR1 SNHLY, CDR2 FYNNEI. The V and J ends lost 7 bases and 6 bases respectively, with 13 bases between them. The CDR3 sequence is 13 residues long.

V is TRBV29-1 and J is TRBJ1-2, with no clear D. This CDR3 is built from 11 residues. V gave up 7 bases and J gave up 6 bases, with 12 bases separating them. Germline-derived CDR1 and CDR2 are SQVTM and ANQGSEA. This CDR3 reads CSGEGLHGYTF. The DNA of the CDR3 is TGCAGCGGAGAAGGACTCCATGGCTACACCTTC.

This chain uses TRBV3-1 (or the pseudogene TRBV3-2) with TRBJ1-6; TRBD1 is a possible D gene (5 bases). Looked up from germline, CDR1 is LGHDT and CDR2 is YNNKEL (reference sequence). The CDR3 length is 15 residues. Between the trimmed V and J ends, which lost 4 bases and 7 bases, there was a span of 14 bases. The CDR3 loop reads CASSRREEDNSPLHF. CDR3 DNA: TGTGCCAGCAGCCGCAGGGAAGAGGACAATTCACCCCTCCACTTT.

This chain connects TRBV7-3 to TRBJ2-7; D call uncertain. V was cut by 5 bases and J by 2 bases, with 10 bases left in between. CDR1 SGHTA and CDR2 FQGTGA come from the germline V gene. This CDR3 has 13 amino acids. CDR3 bases: TGTGCCAGCAGCAATGGAGCCACCTACGAGCAGTACTTC. Its translation is CASSNGATYEQYF.

A few counts support this clone. The rearrangement joins TRBV2 to TRBJ2-6, with TRBD1 as a possible D gene (5 bases). CDR3 length: 15 amino acids. Trimming pared 4 bases from V and 0 bases from J, leaving 7 bases between. Germline lookup yields CDR1 SNHLY and CDR2 FYNNEI. CDR3 amino acids: CASSGQFSGANVLTF. CDR3 nucleotides: TGTGCCAGCAGTGGACAGTTCTCTGGGGCCAACGTCCTGACTTTC. Using reference TRBV2 and TRBJ2-6 for the parts outside the CDR3, the full variable domain is EPEVTQTPSHQVTQMGQEVILRCVPISNHLYFYWYRQILGQKVEFLVSFYNNEISEKSEIFDDQFSVERPDGSNFTLKIRSTKLEDSAMYFCASSGQFSGANVLTFGAGSRLTVL.

This clone is a singleton in its sample. The chain employs TRBV7-2 and TRBJ1-3, with D possibly being TRBD1 (5 bases). Trimming removed 5 bases from V and 4 bases from J, with 15 bases in between. From germline, CDR1 is SGHTA and CDR2 FQGNSA. The CDR3 is 15 residues long. The CDR3 region is CASSPRSGFGNTIYF. The DNA for the CDR3 is TGTGCCAGCAGCCCAAGGTCAGGGTTCGGAAACACCATATATTTT.

The gene calls are TRBV15 and TRBJ1-1; D remains ambiguous. Trimming took 11 bases from V and 1 from J, leaving 11 bases between them. CDR3 size: 12 residues. The germline gives CDR1 LNHNV, CDR2 YYDKDF (reference sequence). The CDR3 loop reads CAAGGGNTEAFF. CDR3 nucleotide sequence: TGTGCCGCTGGCGGCGGGAACACTGAAGCTTTCTTT.

The J gene is TRBJ2-1, the V gene TRBV9; possible D gene TRBD1, 6 bases. V shed 3 bases and J shed 10 bases, with 23 bases lying between them. CDR1 and CDR2 from the germline V gene are SGDLS and YYNGEE. CDR3 length equals 16 residues. CDR3 nucleotides: TGTGCCAGCAGCGGAAGGGGGTCCCTCGTCGTTTCGGAGCAGTTCTTC. Translating gives CASSGRGSLVVSEQFF. The complete variable domain, with remaining parts taken from reference TRBV9 and TRBJ2-1, reads DSGVTQTPKHLITATGQRVTLRCSPRSGDLSVYWYQQSLDQGLQFLIQYYNGEERAKGNILERFSAQQFPDLHSELNLSSLELGDSALYFCASSGRGSLVVSEQFFGPGTRLTVL.

This chain joins TRBV6-4 and TRBJ1-2, with D possibly being TRBD1 (5 bases). This CDR3 region has 12 residues. From germline, CDR1 is MRHNA and CDR2 SNTAGT. V was trimmed by 6 bases and J by 4 bases, leaving 9 bases between them. Here the CDR3 DNA reads TGTGCCAGCAGGGGCGGGACCTATGGCTACACCTTC. This encodes CASRGGTYGYTF.